The TCR beta chain under discussion was sequenced for a study of persistence of HIV-infected CD4 T cells. Study-wide points: CMV- and Gag-responding cells had lower TCRbeta richness than CD3/CD28-responding cells. Antigen-responding cells were enriched for degenerate expanded CDR3beta sequences.

This was the immunoSEQ version 4 assay in survey mode. The assay was immunoSEQ multiplex PCR, and TCRdb's table has in-frame clones only and misses some. The sample records about 28,000 clones, approximately 82% being singletons. CDR1 is SGHVS, CDR2 FQNEAQ, per germline. V dropped 1 base and J dropped 8; count of bases not matched to a gene: 11. The CDR3 runs 15 residues. The stimulus was lysate of CMV-infected fibroblasts, around 10 ug/mL. Sorted nonresponding memory CD4+ T cells were CD40L-negative, CD69-negative, CD45RO-high. Adults with HIV-1 started suppressive ART while chronically infected. An approximately 20-hour stimulation of CD8-depleted PBMCs used anti-CD28/CD49d costimulation, CD40-blocking antibody and enfuvirtide. Regarding this clone: Its specificity is not known.

This clonotype was obtained from an adult man with HIV who was CMV-seropositive. The J gene is TRBJ2-7, the V gene TRBV7-8; 7 bases fit TRBD1. The sequenced sample was CD4+ T cells sorted from PBMCs after roughly 18-hour stimulation, obtained from a patient who received antiretroviral therapy. The DNA of the CDR3 is TGTGCCAGCAGCTTAGGCGGACAGGCCACCGAGAAGCAGTACTTC. Translated, it gives CASSLGGQATEKQYF.